This entry lists 17 T cell receptor beta chains sequenced from one sample in a study of shared clonotypes between healthy human individuals. The data were produced by immunoSEQ multiplex PCR, yet TCRdb's version contains in-frame clones alone and is incomplete. The table includes over a million clones, more than 95% detected once. Sequenced: naive CD4+ T cells sorted from blood. Subset here: CD45RA+ positively selected. The source is a man aged 30-40 years in good health.

The chain joins TRBV5-6 to TRBJ2-7; tentative D call: TRBD1 (6 bases). Trimming pared 10 bases from V and 3 bases from J, leaving 20 bases between. Germline assignment: CDR1 SGHDT and CDR2 YYEEEE. CDR3 length equals 14 residues. Here the CDR3 reads CAGTGNKTLYEQYF. Here the CDR3 DNA reads TGTGCCGGTACAGGGAACAAGACTCTCTACGAGCAGTACTTC.

The V gene is TRBV5-1, the J gene TRBJ2-7; TRBD1 matches 7 bases. The germline V gene encodes CDR1 SGHRS and CDR2 YFSETQ. The CDR3 is 15 residues long. The V and J ends lost 5 bases and 1 base, in that order; junction bases with no gene match: 9. The CDR3: CASSTTGTASYEQYF. CDR3 sequence (DNA): TGCGCCAGCAGTACAACCGGGACAGCTTCCTACGAGCAGTACTTC.

The rearrangement links TRBV10-3 to TRBJ1-2; perhaps TRBD1 as D (6 bases). Trimming cost V 6 bases and J 1 base, with 12 bases left between them. Per the germline V gene, CDR1 is ENHRY and CDR2 is SYGVKD. This CDR3 contains 14 residues. The CDR3 DNA reads TGTGCCATCAGCATGGGGGCGATTAACTATGGCTACACCTTC. It translates to CAISMGAINYGYTF.

The chain employs TRBV7-2 and TRBJ2-1; TRBD2 matches at 8 bases. This CDR3 is 15 amino acids long. Germline CDR1 SGHTA, CDR2 FQGNSA. Trimming removed 5 bases from V and 4 bases from J; junction bases left unmatched: 7. The CDR3 loop is CASSLTSGGYNEQFF. For the CDR3, the DNA is TGTGCCAGCAGCCTCACTAGCGGAGGATACAATGAGCAGTTCTTC.

This chain's CDR3 is CASKLYSGDTEAFF. For the CDR3, the DNA is TGTGCCAGCAAACTTTACTCAGGGGACACTGAAGCTTTCTTT. V is TRBV6-1 and J is TRBJ1-1; tentative D call: TRBD1 (6 bases). Germline V lookup: CDR1 MNHNS, CDR2 SASEGT. Trimming took off 7 bases at V and 3 bases at J, with 15 bases between the two ends. The CDR3 is 14 amino acids.

This chain links TRBV5-1 with TRBJ2-1; 11 bases are a match to TRBD2. Germline CDR1 reads SGHRS; CDR2 reads YFSETQ. The CDR3 has 16 residues. The V gene end was trimmed by 3 bases and the J gene end by 5 bases; junction bases not matched to a gene: 7. The CDR3 DNA sequence: TGCGCCAGCAGCTCTGTGGGGACTAGCGGAAACAATGAGCAGTTCTTC. It specifies CASSSVGTSGNNEQFF.

This chain connects TRBV5-4 to TRBJ1-1; no firm D call. The CDR3 loop spans 16 amino acids. Per germline, CDR1 SGHNT and CDR2 YYREEE (reference sequence). V was shortened by 4 bases and J by 2 bases, with 18 bases between the two germline ends. This chain's CDR3 is CASSNPTGSLNTEAFF. The CDR3 nucleotides are TGTGCCAGCAGCAACCCCACCGGGAGTTTAAACACTGAAGCTTTCTTT.

The chain is built from TRBV7-9 and TRBJ1-3; maybe TRBD1 (5 bases). Trimming shortened V by 1 base and J by 5 bases, and 9 bases separated the two germline ends. CDR1 and CDR2 from the germline V gene are SEHNR and FQNEAQ (reference sequence). This CDR3 is built from 14 residues. The CDR3, as DNA: TGTGCCAGCAGCTTAGTTGGGGACCGAAACACCATATATTTT. Translation gives CASSLVGDRNTIYF.

The gene calls are TRBV5-1 and TRBJ1-1; 7 nucleotides line up with TRBD1. CDR3 size: 14 residues. The J segment lost 4 bases and the V segment lost 2 bases, leaving 5 bases of the junction unmatched. CDR1 SGHRS and CDR2 YFSETQ come from the germline V gene. The CDR3 bases are TGCGCCAGCAGCTTAGAACAGGGGCGCACTGAAGCTTTCTTT. Translation gives CASSLEQGRTEAFF.

This chain connects TRBV5-1 to TRBJ1-3, with D hard to call. The germline gives CDR1 SGHRS, CDR2 YFSETQ. V lost 3 bases and J 9 bases, leaving 13 bases between the germline ends. This CDR3 region has 13 residues. This chain's CDR3 is CASSSDHRGTIYF. DNA of the CDR3: TGCGCCAGCAGCTCCGACCACCGTGGCACCATATATTTT.

The rearrangement joins TRBV27 to TRBJ2-7, with 7 bases identical to TRBD2. CDR1 is MNHEY and CDR2 is SMNVEV in the germline V gene (reference sequence). V was clipped by 4 bases and J by 0 bases; unmatched bases: 6. There are 15 residues in the CDR3. CDR3: CASSSPGGSSYEQYF. The CDR3 DNA follows: TGTGCCAGCAGTTCCCCTGGCGGGAGCTCCTACGAGCAGTACTTC.

In regard to this clone: This CDR3 is also generated by other DNA sequences in the sample. The J gene is TRBJ2-7, the V gene TRBV13; D remains ambiguous. CDR1 is PRHDT, CDR2 FYEKMQ, per germline (reference sequence). Trimming pared 1 base from V and 2 bases from J, leaving 0 bases between. The CDR3 runs 11 residues. In DNA, the CDR3 is TGTGCCAGCAGCTTAGCCTACGAGCAGTACTTC. This gives the protein CASSLAYEQYF.

Only one count was recorded for this clone. V usage is TRBV13 and J usage is TRBJ2-7, with TRBD2 identical over 7 bases. CDR1 and CDR2 (germline): PRHDT, FYEKMQ (reference sequence). V trimming: 0 bases; J trimming: 2 bases; junction bases outside the gene matches: 1. The length of the CDR3 is 14 residues. CDR3 coding DNA: TGTGCCAGCAGCTTAGGGCTAGCGGCCTACGAGCAGTACTTC. The encoded protein is CASSLGLAAYEQYF.

This chain links TRBV7-2 with TRBJ2-1; the match to TRBD1 covers 9 bases. The V gene's germline CDR1 is SGHTA and CDR2 FQGNSA. The trim removed 0 bases at V and 8 bases at J, leaving 5 bases unmatched. There are 15 residues in the CDR3. CDR3 amino acids: CASSLAGTGNDEQFF. The CDR3, as DNA: TGTGCCAGCAGCTTAGCAGGGACAGGGAACGATGAGCAGTTCTTC. The full variable domain, with the rest looked up from reference TRBV7-2 and TRBJ2-1, is GAGVSQSPSNKVTEKGKDVELRCDPISGHTALYWYRQSLGQGLEFLIYFQGNSAPDKSGLPSDRFSAERTGGSVSTLTIQRTQQEDSAVYLCASSLAGTGNDEQFFGPGTRLTVL.

The chain joins TRBV28 to TRBJ1-5; D is unclear. CDR3 length: 12 residues. Germline V gene lookup returns CDR1 MDHEN and CDR2 SYDVKM. Trimming took off 8 bases at V and 0 bases at J, with 5 bases between the two ends. The CDR3 spells CASGYSNQPQHF. The CDR3 DNA is TGTGCCAGCGGATATAGCAATCAGCCCCAGCATTTT.

This chain links TRBV7-8 with TRBJ2-2, with no clear D. CDR1 and CDR2 (germline): SGHVS, FQNEAQ. The CDR3 is made up of 12 amino acids. With 4 bases removed from V and 4 bases from J, the gap between germline ends came to 4 bases. The CDR3 coding sequence is TGTGCCAGCAGCTCGGCCACCGGGGAGCTGTTTTTT. Translating gives CASSSATGELFF.

V gene TRBV7-2 combines with J gene TRBJ2-2; D gene uncertain. Germline V gene sequence: CDR1 SGHTA, CDR2 FQGNSA. The CDR3 is 13 amino acids. V gave up 5 bases and J gave up 5 bases, with 9 bases separating them. CDR3 in amino acids: CASSNRGTGELFF. CDR3 nucleotides: TGTGCCAGCAGCAATCGCGGAACCGGGGAGCTGTTTTTT.